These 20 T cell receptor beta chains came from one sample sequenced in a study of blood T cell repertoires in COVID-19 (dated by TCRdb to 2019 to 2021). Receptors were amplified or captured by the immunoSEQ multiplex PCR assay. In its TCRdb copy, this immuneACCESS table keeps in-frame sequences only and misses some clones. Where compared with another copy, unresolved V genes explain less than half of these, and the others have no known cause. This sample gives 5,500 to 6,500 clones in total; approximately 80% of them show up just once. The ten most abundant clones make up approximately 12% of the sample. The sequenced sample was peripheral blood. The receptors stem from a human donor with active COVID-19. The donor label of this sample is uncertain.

For the CDR3, the DNA is TGTGCCTGGACCGGGGACAGAAACACTGAAGCTTTCTTT. It specifies CAWTGDRNTEAFF. The chain links TRBV30 to TRBJ1-1; TRBD1 aligns across 7 bases. The CDR3 loop spans 13 amino acids. The V gene end was trimmed by 4 bases and the J gene end by 2 bases; junction bases not matched to a gene: 4. Germline V CDR1 and CDR2: GTSNPN, SVGIG (reference sequence).

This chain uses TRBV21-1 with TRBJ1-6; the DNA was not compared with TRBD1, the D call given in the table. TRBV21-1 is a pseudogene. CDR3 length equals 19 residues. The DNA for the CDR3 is TGTGCCAGCAGCCTCAGGTGGGCTACAGAACCGAACTATAATTCACCCCTCCACTTT. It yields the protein CASSLRWATEPNYNSPLHF.

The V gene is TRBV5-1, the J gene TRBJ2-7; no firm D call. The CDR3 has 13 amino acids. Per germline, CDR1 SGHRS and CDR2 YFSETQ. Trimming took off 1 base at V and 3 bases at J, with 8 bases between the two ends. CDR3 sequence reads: CASSLSSLYEQYF. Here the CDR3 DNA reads TGCGCCAGCAGCTTGTCCTCCCTCTACGAGCAGTACTTC.

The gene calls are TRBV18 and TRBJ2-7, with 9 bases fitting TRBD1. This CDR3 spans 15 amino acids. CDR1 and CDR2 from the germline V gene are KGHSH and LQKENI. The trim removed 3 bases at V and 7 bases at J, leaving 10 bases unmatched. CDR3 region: CASSPSRDRVYEQYF. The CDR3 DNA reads TGTGCCAGCTCACCCTCGCGGGACAGGGTATATGAGCAGTACTTC.

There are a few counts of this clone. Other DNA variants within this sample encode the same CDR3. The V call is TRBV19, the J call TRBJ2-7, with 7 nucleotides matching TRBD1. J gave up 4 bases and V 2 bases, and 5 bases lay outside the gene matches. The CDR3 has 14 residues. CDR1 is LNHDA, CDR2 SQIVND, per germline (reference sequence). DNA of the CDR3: TGTGCCAGTAGTATAAGGGGGCAGGGATACGAGCAGTACTTC. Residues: CASSIRGQGYEQYF.

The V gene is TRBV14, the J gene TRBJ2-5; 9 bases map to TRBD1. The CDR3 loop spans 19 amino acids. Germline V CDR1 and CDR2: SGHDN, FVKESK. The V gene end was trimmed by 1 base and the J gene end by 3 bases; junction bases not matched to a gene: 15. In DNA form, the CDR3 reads TGTGCCAGCAGCCAAGTTTCTTTCCGCGGACAGGGGCGGGAAGAGACCCAGTACTTC. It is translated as CASSQVSFRGQGREETQYF.

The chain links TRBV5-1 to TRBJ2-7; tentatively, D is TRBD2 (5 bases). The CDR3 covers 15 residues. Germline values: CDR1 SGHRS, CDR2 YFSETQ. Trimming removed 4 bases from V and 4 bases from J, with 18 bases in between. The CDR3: CASSRTAGELYEQYF. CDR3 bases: TGCGCCAGCAGCCGGACGGCGGGCGAGCTATACGAGCAGTACTTC.

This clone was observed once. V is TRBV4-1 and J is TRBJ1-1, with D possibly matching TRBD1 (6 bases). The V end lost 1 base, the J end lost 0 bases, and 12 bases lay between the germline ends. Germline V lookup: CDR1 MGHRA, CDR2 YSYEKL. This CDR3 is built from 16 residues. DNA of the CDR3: TGCGCCAGCAGCCAAGGGGGGAACAGGGTGAACACTGAAGCTTTCTTT. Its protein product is CASSQGGNRVNTEAFF.

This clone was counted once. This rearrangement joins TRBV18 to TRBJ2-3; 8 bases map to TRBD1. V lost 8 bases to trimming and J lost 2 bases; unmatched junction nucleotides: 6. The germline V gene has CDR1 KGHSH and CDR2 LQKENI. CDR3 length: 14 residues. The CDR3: CASTQTGATDTQYF. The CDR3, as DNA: TGTGCCAGCACACAGACAGGGGCCACAGATACGCAGTATTTT.

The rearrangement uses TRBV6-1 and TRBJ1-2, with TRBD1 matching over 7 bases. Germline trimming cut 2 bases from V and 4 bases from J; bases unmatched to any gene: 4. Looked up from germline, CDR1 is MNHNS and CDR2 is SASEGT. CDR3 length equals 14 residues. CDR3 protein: CASSEWGTAYGYTF. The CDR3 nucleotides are TGTGCCAGCAGTGAATGGGGGACAGCCTATGGCTACACCTTC.

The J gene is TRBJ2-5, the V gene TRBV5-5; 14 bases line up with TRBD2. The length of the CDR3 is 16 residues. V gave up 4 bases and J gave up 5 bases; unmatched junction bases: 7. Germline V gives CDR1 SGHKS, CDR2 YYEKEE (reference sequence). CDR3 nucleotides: TGTGCCAGCAGCGCTCCGGGACTAGCGGGAGTTGAGACCCAGTACTTC. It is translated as CASSAPGLAGVETQYF. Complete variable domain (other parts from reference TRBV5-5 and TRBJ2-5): DAGVTQSPTHLIKTRGQQVTLRCSPISGHKSVSWYQQVLGQGPQFIFQYYEKEERGRGNFPDRFSARQFPNYSSELNVNALLLGDSALYLCASSAPGLAGVETQYFGPGTRLLVL.

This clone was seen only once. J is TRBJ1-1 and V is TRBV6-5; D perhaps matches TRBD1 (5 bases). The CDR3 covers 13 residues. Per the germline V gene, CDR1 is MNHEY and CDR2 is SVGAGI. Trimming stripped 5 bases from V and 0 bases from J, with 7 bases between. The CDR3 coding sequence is TGTGCCAGCAGTAAACAGGTGAACACTGAAGCTTTCTTT. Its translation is CASSKQVNTEAFF.

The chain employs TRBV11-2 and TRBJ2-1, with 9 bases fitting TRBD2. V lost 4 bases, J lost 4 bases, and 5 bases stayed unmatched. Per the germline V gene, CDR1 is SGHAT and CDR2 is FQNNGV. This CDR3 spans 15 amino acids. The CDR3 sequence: CASSWASGTYNEQFF. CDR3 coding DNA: TGTGCCAGCAGCTGGGCTAGCGGGACGTACAATGAGCAGTTCTTC.

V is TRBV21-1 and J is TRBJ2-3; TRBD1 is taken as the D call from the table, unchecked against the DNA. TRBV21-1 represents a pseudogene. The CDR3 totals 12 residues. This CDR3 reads CASSPPRDSQYF. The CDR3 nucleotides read TGTGCCAGCAGCCCACCCAGGGATTCGCAGTATTTT.

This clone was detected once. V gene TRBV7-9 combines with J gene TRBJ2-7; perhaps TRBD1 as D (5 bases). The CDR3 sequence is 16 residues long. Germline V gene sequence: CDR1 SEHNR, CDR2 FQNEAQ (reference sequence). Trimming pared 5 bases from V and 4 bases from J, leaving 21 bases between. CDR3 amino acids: CASSPKFRVSLYEQYF. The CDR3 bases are TGTGCCAGCAGCCCCAAGTTCAGGGTTTCCCTTTACGAGCAGTACTTC. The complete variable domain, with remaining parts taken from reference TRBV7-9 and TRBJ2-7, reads DTGVSQNPRHKITKRGQNVTFRCDPISEHNRLYWYRQTLGQGPEFLTYFQNEAQLEKSRLLSDRFSAERPKGSFSTLEIQRTEQGDSAMYLCASSPKFRVSLYEQYFGPGTRLTVT.

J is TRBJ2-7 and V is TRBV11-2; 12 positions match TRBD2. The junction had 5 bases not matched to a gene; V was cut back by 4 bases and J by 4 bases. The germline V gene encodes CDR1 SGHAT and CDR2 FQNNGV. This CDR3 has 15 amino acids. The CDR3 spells CASSSGLAGSYEQYF. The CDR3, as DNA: TGTGCCAGCAGCTCCGGACTAGCGGGGAGTTACGAGCAGTACTTC.

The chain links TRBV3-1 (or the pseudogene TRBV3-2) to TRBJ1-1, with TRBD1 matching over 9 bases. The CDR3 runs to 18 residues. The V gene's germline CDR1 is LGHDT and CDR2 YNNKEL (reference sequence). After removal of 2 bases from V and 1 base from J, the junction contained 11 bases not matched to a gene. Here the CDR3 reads CASSQSGRGTGRNTEAFF. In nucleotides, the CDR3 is TGTGCCAGCAGCCAATCGGGGAGGGGGACAGGGCGGAACACTGAAGCTTTCTTT.

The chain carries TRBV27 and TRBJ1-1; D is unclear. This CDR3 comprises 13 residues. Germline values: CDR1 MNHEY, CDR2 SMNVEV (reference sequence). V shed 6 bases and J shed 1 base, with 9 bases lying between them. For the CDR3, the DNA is TGTGCCAGCAGGACACGGTGGAACACTGAAGCTTTCTTT. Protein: CASRTRWNTEAFF.

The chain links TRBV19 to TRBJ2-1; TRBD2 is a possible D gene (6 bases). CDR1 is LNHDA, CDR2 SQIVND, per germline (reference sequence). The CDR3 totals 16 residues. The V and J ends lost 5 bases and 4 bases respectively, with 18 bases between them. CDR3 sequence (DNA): TGTGCCAGTAGTCCCCGACTAGTCTACCTTTACAATGAGCAGTTCTTC. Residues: CASSPRLVYLYNEQFF.

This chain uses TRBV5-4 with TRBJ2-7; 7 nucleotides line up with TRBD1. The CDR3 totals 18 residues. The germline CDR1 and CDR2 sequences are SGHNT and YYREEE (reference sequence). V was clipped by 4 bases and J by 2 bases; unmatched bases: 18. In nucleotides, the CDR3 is TGTGCCAGCAGCAGAAAAGACCTAAGATTAACAGGGGCCTACGAGCAGTACTTC. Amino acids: CASSRKDLRLTGAYEQYF.